This T cell receptor (beta chain) was captured by sequencing in a study of cytomegalovirus exposure and HLA in healthy donors. The V gene's germline CDR1 is LNHDA and CDR2 SQIVND (reference sequence). This CDR3 is built from 15 residues. V dropped 2 bases and J dropped 9 bases, with 17 bases sitting between them. The primer mix had 60 Vbeta and 13 Jbeta primers. This table comes from immunoSEQ multiplex PCR, and its TCRdb copy is limited to in-frame clones, with some not included. The repertoire has around 150,000 clones, around 79% of them found once; the top ten carry 1.1% to 1.5%. V gene TRBV19 combines with J gene TRBJ1-5; weak D call: TRBD1 (5 bases). Specimen: PBMCs. The TCR was taken from a woman in her thirties or forties in good health and CMV-seronegative. CDR3 region: CASSITGPTIAPQHF. The CDR3 DNA sequence: TGTGCCAGTAGTATAACAGGACCTACTATCGCGCCCCAGCATTTT.